The following is a T cell receptor (beta chain) sequence with its context. Its antigen is currently unknown. TCRdb itself ran the PCR reads through MiXCR, one entry per CDR3 protein. The sample lists 20,000 or so distinct CDR3 sequences, 60% seen once, with roughly 1.1% in the top ten. This entry belongs to a study of vaccination and CD4 T cells after COVID-19. Turning to the study itself: Nasal swab PCR had detected SARS-CoV-2 in convalescent patients, 10 or so mild and one severe.

Findings and limits, study-wide: Convalescent patients' median share of reactive clones seen only post-vaccination was 85% to 90%.

The germline CDR1 and CDR2 sequences are ENHRY and SYGVKD. Trimming removed 2 bases from V and 10 bases from J; junction bases left unmatched: 4. The CDR3 extends over 13 amino acids. The source is a human donor who had recovered from COVID-19. The material was CD4+ T cells from blood, obtained after SARS-CoV-2 vaccination. The rearrangement links TRBV10-3 to TRBJ2-3; TRBD1 matches at 9 bases. The CDR3 is CAISEERQGAQYF. CDR3 in DNA: TGTGCCATCAGTGAGGAGCGACAGGGGGCGCAGTATTTT.